The 30 T cell receptor beta chains given below trace back to one sample, sequenced in a study of T cells in Graves' hyperthyroidism and ophthalmopathy. From RNA transcripts, TCR beta CDR3 regions were amplified. TCR CDR3 regions were first amplified by RT-PCR with HTBI primers. TCRdb analysed the multiplex PCR reads with MiXCR anew, one entry per CDR3 protein. The data contain approximately 480,000 distinct CDR3 sequences, about a fifth of them singletons. Material for sequencing was blood. These TCRs come from a man between 18 and 29 years old with Graves' hyperthyroidism.

This clonotype has ten or more counts. CDR3 DNA: TGCGCCAGCAGCCCAGGCCCAGGACAGAACACCGGGGAGCTGTTTTTT. This codes for CASSPGPGQNTGELFF. The chain uses TRBV5-1 and TRBJ2-2; D might be TRBD1 (5 bases). The V gene's germline CDR1 is SGHRS and CDR2 YFSETQ. The CDR3 totals 16 residues. The V end lost 4 bases, the J end lost 1 base, and 14 bases lay between the germline ends.

The chain has TRBV7-9 and TRBJ1-2, with 8 bases that match TRBD1. The trim removed 2 bases at V and 6 bases at J, leaving 5 bases unmatched. Germline-derived CDR1 and CDR2 are SEHNR and FQNEAQ (reference sequence). The CDR3 is 14 residues long. The CDR3 nucleotides read TGTGCCAGCAGCTTACGACAGGGGAGTGATGGCTACACCTTC. This sequence encodes CASSLRQGSDGYTF.

The chain is built from TRBV6-5 and TRBJ1-1; the match to TRBD1 covers 8 bases. The germline V gene encodes CDR1 MNHEY and CDR2 SVGAGI. V was clipped by 4 bases and J by 1 base; unmatched bases: 11. This CDR3 is built from 17 residues. CDR3 nucleotide sequence: TGTGCCAGCAGTTCCTACAGGGGGAGAAGAGAGAACACTGAAGCTTTCTTT. It codes for CASSSYRGRRENTEAFF.

This clonotype was observed many times. The V and J genes are TRBV6-1 and TRBJ1-1; D gene unclear. V lost 1 base and J 4 bases, leaving 10 bases between the germline ends. The CDR3 consists of 14 residues. CDR1 is MNHNS and CDR2 is SASEGT in the germline V gene. The CDR3 coding sequence is TGTGCCAGCAGTGAAGGGACCGGACTCACTGAAGCTTTCTTT. This gives the protein CASSEGTGLTEAFF.

This clonotype was detected a few times. The rearrangement uses TRBV28 and TRBJ2-5, with D hard to call. The germline V gene has CDR1 MDHEN and CDR2 SYDVKM. The CDR3 is 13 residues long. The V end was cut by 6 bases, the J end by 4 bases, with 12 bases between. The DNA of the CDR3 is TGTGCCAGCAGCCTGCCGGACGTAGAGACCCAGTACTTC. It encodes CASSLPDVETQYF.

V and J are TRBV12-3 or TRBV12-4 and TRBJ1-5, with D possibly matching TRBD1 (5 bases). The CDR3 length is 16 residues. Trimming stripped 3 bases from V and 5 bases from J, with 17 bases between. The CDR3 DNA reads as TGTGCCAGCAGTTTCATCGATCGGCAGACAGATCAGCCCCAGCATTTT. Protein sequence: CASSFIDRQTDQPQHF.

This clonotype was seen at least ten times. The chain links TRBV19 to TRBJ1-5; D possibly corresponds to TRBD1 (6 bases). Germline assignment: CDR1 LNHDA and CDR2 SQIVND (reference sequence). CDR3 length equals 14 residues. Trimming removed 6 bases at V and 4 bases at J, with 13 bases between. CDR3 loop: CASSPGHPNQPQHF. In DNA form, the CDR3 reads TGTGCCAGTAGCCCGGGACACCCTAATCAGCCCCAGCATTTT.

This clonotype was recorded many times. This rearrangement joins TRBV10-3 to TRBJ1-2; tentative D call: TRBD1 (5 bases). The V gene lost 10 bases and the J gene lost 7 bases, with 13 bases spanning the gap. Germline values: CDR1 ENHRY, CDR2 SYGVKD. The CDR3 is 11 residues long. CDR3 coding DNA: TGTGCCACCCGGGACGGCCTTGGCTACACCTTC. Its translation: CATRDGLGYTF.

About this clonotype: At one boundary the junction diverges from the germline segment, which might be a read error. The J gene is TRBJ2-2, the V gene TRBV6-5; TRBD2 agrees at 13 bases. Germline loops: CDR1 MNHEY, CDR2 SVGAGI. The CDR3 is 16 residues long. The CDR3 nucleotides read TGTGCCAGCAGTCACTCACTAGCGGGGGGGCCCGGGGAGCTGTTTTTT. Amino acids: CASSHSLAGGPGELFF.

This clonotype was detected ten times or more. The V and J genes are TRBV30 and TRBJ2-7; 10 positions match TRBD2. Germline V gene data show CDR1 as GTSNPN and CDR2 as SVGIG (reference sequence). This CDR3 has 14 amino acids. The ends lost 5 bases at V and 1 base at J; junction bases unmatched: 5. The CDR3 nucleotides are TGTGCCTGGGCTAGCGGGGGTCATTCCTACGAGCAGTACTTC. It codes for CAWASGGHSYEQYF.

The chain uses TRBV7-9 and TRBJ2-7; weak D call: TRBD2 (5 bases). Per the germline V gene, CDR1 is SEHNR and CDR2 is FQNEAQ (reference sequence). V shed 8 bases and J shed 3 bases, with 8 bases lying between them. CDR3 size: 11 residues. The CDR3: CASGLFYEQYF. In DNA form, the CDR3 reads TGTGCCAGCGGACTTTTCTACGAGCAGTACTTC. Drawing the rest from reference TRBV7-9 and TRBJ2-7, the complete variable domain is DTGVSQNPRHKITKRGQNVTFRCDPISEHNRLYWYRQTLGQGPEFLTYFQNEAQLEKSRLLSDRFSAERPKGSFSTLEIQRTEQGDSAMYLCASGLFYEQYFGPGTRLTVT.

This clonotype turned up a few times. CDR3 nucleotide sequence: TGTGCCAGCAGCCCAACCGGGGGGACGCAAGAGACCCAGTACTTC. Translating gives CASSPTGGTQETQYF. V usage is TRBV11-2 and J usage is TRBJ2-5, with 7 bases aligning to TRBD2. Germline V gene lookup returns CDR1 SGHAT and CDR2 FQNNGV. CDR3 length: 15 residues. Trimming cost V 5 bases and J 2 bases; bases outside gene matches: 8.

In the case of this clonotype: A clone one base away is much larger, so this may be a read error. The chain links TRBV10-3 to TRBJ1-5; 11 positions match TRBD1. The CDR3 loop spans 15 amino acids. CDR1 ENHRY and CDR2 SYGVKD come from the germline V gene. The CDR3: CATKRGTGGDQPLHF. CDR3 sequence (DNA): TGTGCCACTAAACGAGGGACAGGGGGGGATCAGCCCCTGCATTTT.

This clonotype was counted between two and nine times. The chain has TRBV15 and TRBJ1-3; maybe TRBD1 (6 bases). Looked up from germline, CDR1 is LNHNV and CDR2 is YYDKDF (reference sequence). Trimming cost V 1 base and J 4 bases, with 8 bases left between them. The length of the CDR3 is 14 residues. DNA of the CDR3: TGTGCCACCAGCAGAGGGACAGAAGGAAACACCATATATTTT. Its protein is CATSRGTEGNTIYF.

This clonotype came up many times. J is TRBJ1-1 and V is TRBV5-1; D remains ambiguous. Germline V CDR1 and CDR2: SGHRS, YFSETQ. The CDR3 loop spans 15 amino acids. Trimming left V 2 bases short and J 2 bases short, with 13 bases between. CDR3 sequence (DNA): TGCGCCAGCAGCTTTCGGGCGGCGGAAAACACTGAAGCTTTCTTT. Translated, it gives CASSFRAAENTEAFF. Combining the CDR3 with reference TRBV5-1 and TRBJ1-1 gives the whole variable domain KAGVTQTPRYLIKTRGQQVTLSCSPISGHRSVSWYQQTPGQGLQFLFEYFSETQRNKGNFPGRFSGRQFSNSRSEMNVSTLELGDSALYLCASSFRAAENTEAFFGQGTRLTVV.

This clonotype has only one observation. The chain links TRBV7-8 to TRBJ2-5, with 12 bases aligning to TRBD2. The CDR3 spans 16 residues. CDR1 SGHVS and CDR2 FQNEAQ come from the germline V gene. Germline trimming cut 5 bases from V and 4 bases from J; bases unmatched to any gene: 8. The CDR3 coding sequence is TGTGCCAGCAGCCCGGGGGGGACTAGCGGGCTAGAGACCCAGTACTTC. Its protein is CASSPGGTSGLETQYF.

The V call is TRBV18, the J call TRBJ1-1; D might be TRBD1 (5 bases). This CDR3 is 15 amino acids long. Per germline, CDR1 KGHSH and CDR2 LQKENI. V lost 1 base and J lost 2, with 11 bases in between. The CDR3 region is CASSPLGVYNTEAFF. The CDR3 region has the DNA TGTGCCAGCTCACCACTGGGGGTCTATAACACTGAAGCTTTCTTT.

This clonotype came up many times. V is TRBV2 and J is TRBJ2-7; the match to TRBD2 covers 13 bases. Germline CDR1 and CDR2: SNHLY and FYNNEI. V shed 1 base, J shed 6 bases, and the junction held 9 bases outside the gene matches. The CDR3 is made up of 17 amino acids. CDR3 amino acids: CASSEGSWTSGGLEQYF. In DNA, the CDR3 is TGTGCCAGCAGTGAAGGGAGTTGGACTAGCGGGGGCCTCGAGCAGTACTTC.

This clonotype has a count of ten or more. The chain recombines TRBV2 with TRBJ1-5; D gene uncertain. This CDR3 is 13 amino acids long. V lost 0 bases and J 6 bases, leaving 6 bases between the germline ends. The germline V gene encodes CDR1 SNHLY and CDR2 FYNNEI. CDR3 residues: CASSEALGQPQHF. The CDR3 DNA reads as TGTGCCAGCAGTGAAGCGCTTGGTCAGCCCCAGCATTTT.

The sample holds many counts of this clonotype. The genes are TRBV12-3 or TRBV12-4 and TRBJ2-5; D gene ambiguous. V lost 6 bases, J lost 5 bases, and 10 bases lay in between. CDR3 size: 12 residues. CDR3 residues: CASSPSRETQYF. In nucleotides, the CDR3 is TGTGCCAGCAGCCCGAGTAGGGAGACCCAGTACTTC.

This clonotype has ten or more counts. The rearrangement uses TRBV12-3 or TRBV12-4 and TRBJ1-2, with D uncertain. This CDR3 contains 12 residues. V shed 5 bases and J shed 5 bases, with 9 bases lying between them. This CDR3 reads CASSPGLYGYTF. Here the CDR3 DNA reads TGTGCCAGCAGTCCCGGACTTTATGGCTACACCTTC.

Many counts were recorded for this clonotype. This rearrangement joins TRBV7-2 to TRBJ1-2; perhaps TRBD1 as D (5 bases). V was cut by 1 base and J by 8 bases, with 17 bases left in between. The V gene's germline CDR1 is SGHTA and CDR2 FQGNSA. The CDR3 length is 15 residues. The CDR3 sequence: CASSLVGTPPGGYTF. The CDR3 nucleotides read TGTGCCAGCAGCTTAGTGGGGACCCCTCCGGGGGGCTACACCTTC. Using reference TRBV7-2 and TRBJ1-2 for the parts outside the CDR3, the full variable domain is GAGVSQSPSNKVTEKGKDVELRCDPISGHTALYWYRQSLGQGLEFLIYFQGNSAPDKSGLPSDRFSAERTGGSVSTLTIQRTQQEDSAVYLCASSLVGTPPGGYTFGSGTRLTVV.

This clonotype was seen repeatedly, ten times or more. The chain is built from TRBV11-1 and TRBJ2-5; perhaps TRBD2 as D (5 bases). The V and J ends lost 5 bases and 5 bases respectively, with 24 bases between them. Per the germline V gene, CDR1 is SGHAT and CDR2 is FQDESV (reference sequence). CDR3 size: 17 residues. The CDR3 nucleotides read TGTGCCAGCAGCCCCCCCGGGGATACTAAGGCCAAGGAGACCCAGTACTTC. Its protein is CASSPPGDTKAKETQYF.

At least ten counts were recorded for this clonotype. The rearrangement links TRBV28 to TRBJ2-5; a weak D match, TRBD2 (6 bases). From germline, CDR1 is MDHEN and CDR2 SYDVKM. This CDR3 comprises 16 residues. V lost 4 bases and J 0 bases, leaving 15 bases between the germline ends. CDR3 nucleotide sequence: TGTGCCAGCAGTTGGGACTTAGAGAACAACCAAGAGACCCAGTACTTC. This translates into CASSWDLENNQETQYF.

There are many counts of this clonotype. The rearrangement joins TRBV29-1 to TRBJ2-5, with a weak D call TRBD1 (6 bases). This CDR3 is built from 13 residues. CDR1 and CDR2 (germline): SQVTM, ANQGSEA. V lost 7 bases, J lost 2 bases, and 14 bases lay in between. The CDR3 is CSARNRVQETQYF. The CDR3 nucleotides read TGCAGCGCCCGGAACAGGGTACAAGAGACCCAGTACTTC.

V gene TRBV13 combines with J gene TRBJ2-6, with 8 bases identical to TRBD1. Trimming took 3 bases from V and 2 from J; bases not matched to a gene: 3. The germline V gene has CDR1 PRHDT and CDR2 FYEKMQ (reference sequence). The CDR3 covers 16 residues. CDR3 amino acids: CASSLDREAGANVLTF. In nucleotides, the CDR3 is TGTGCCAGCAGCTTGGACAGGGAGGCTGGGGCCAACGTCCTGACTTTC.

This clonotype was detected ten times or more. V and J are TRBV30 and TRBJ1-2, with unresolved D. V was trimmed by 0 bases and J by 2 bases, leaving 10 bases between them. Germline V gives CDR1 GTSNPN, CDR2 SVGIG (reference sequence). The CDR3 runs 14 residues. The CDR3 loop is CAWSVSAENYGYTF. The CDR3 bases are TGTGCCTGGAGTGTTTCGGCAGAGAACTATGGCTACACCTTC.

V and J are TRBV3-1 and TRBJ2-2; D unclear. Germline assignment: CDR1 LGHDT and CDR2 YNNKEL (reference sequence). V gave up 5 bases and J gave up 0 bases, with 13 bases separating them. The CDR3 spans 16 residues. The DNA for the CDR3 is TGTGCCAGCAGCTGGTTGGGGAACTCGAACACCGGGGAGCTGTTTTTT. The encoded protein is CASSWLGNSNTGELFF.

This rearrangement joins TRBV5-1 to TRBJ2-7, with a possible D match to TRBD2 (7 bases). Trimming left V 3 bases short and J 4 bases short, with 23 bases between. Per the germline V gene, CDR1 is SGHRS and CDR2 is YFSETQ. CDR3 length: 17 amino acids. The CDR3 sequence: CASSYLGGGRGSYEQYF. CDR3 DNA: TGCGCCAGCAGCTACCTGGGAGGGGGACGTGGGTCATACGAGCAGTACTTC.

This clonotype appeared many times. Since a much larger clone is just one base distant, this may be a read error. This chain joins TRBV2 and TRBJ1-1, with 8 positions matching TRBD1. CDR3 length: 17 residues. V was pared by 8 bases and J by 3 bases, with 17 bases of the junction left unmatched. Germline-derived CDR1 and CDR2 are SNHLY and FYNNEI. In DNA, the CDR3 is TGTGCCAGCTCATCATGGACAGGGTCCCTCATGGACACTGAAGCTTTCTTT. Its translation: CASSSWTGSLMDTEAFF.